This is a list of T cell receptor beta chains from one sample in a study of T cell changes during pregnancy in multiple sclerosis. The repertoire was sequenced with immunoSEQ multiplex PCR; TCRdb's copy has only in-frame clones and lacks some. Found here are about 77,000 clones, about 88% of them singletons; the top ten hold 1.5% to 2%. Specimen: peripheral blood, collected before pregnancy. These receptors were taken from a female donor with multiple sclerosis, enrolled in a pregnancy study. The CDR3 runs from the conserved cysteine through the conserved F or W. The order of the fields is CDR3 DNA, CDR3 protein, V gene, J gene, D gene, clone size. A D gene is named only where the DNA matches it firmly. Part of the rows lack a size; the others show once, few, many or a class for expanded clones.

TGCGCCAGCAGCTCCCCCCCGGGACAGAACACTGAAGCTTTCTTT	CASSSPPGQNTEAFF	TRBV5-1	TRBJ1-1	.	.
TGTGCCAGCAGCTTGGGGTTTTTGGGGGCCACCTATGGCTACACCTTC	CASSLGFLGATYGYTF	TRBV5-4	TRBJ1-2	.	.
TGTGCCAGCAGCGGCGGGACAGGGGTCGGCTACACCTTC	CASSGGTGVGYTF	TRBV5-6	TRBJ1-2	TRBD1	.
TGTGCCAGCTCACCAACGGGGGGGAATCAGCCCCAGCATTTT	CASSPTGGNQPQHF	TRBV18	TRBJ1-5	.	.
TGTGCCAGTAACCCGGGACAAGGAGATTCACCCCTCCACTTT	CASNPGQGDSPLHF	TRBV19	TRBJ1-6	.	.
TGTGCCAGCAGAAGATTCAGCGGGGGGGATGAGACCCAGTACTTC	CASRRFSGGDETQYF	TRBV27	TRBJ2-5	TRBD2	.
TGCGCCAGCAGTGGGACAGGGGGCTACGAGCAGTACTTC	CASSGTGGYEQYF	TRBV10-2	TRBJ2-7	TRBD1	.
TGCAGCGTTAGAAGGGGGAGCGGAACCTACGAGCAGTACTTC	CSVRRGSGTYEQYF	TRBV29-1	TRBJ2-7	.	.
TGTGCCAGCAGCTTAGGCGTGGTTTTAGCAGATACGCAGTATTTT	CASSLGVVLADTQYF	TRBV7-2	TRBJ2-3	.	once
TGTGCCACCACGGACAGGGGATATAGCAATCAGCCCCAGCATTTT	CATTDRGYSNQPQHF	TRBV19	TRBJ1-5	TRBD1	.
TGTGCCAGCTCACCAGGGACAGAGGTTGCGGATGGCTACACCTTC	CASSPGTEVADGYTF	TRBV18	TRBJ1-2	TRBD1	once
TGTGCCAGTATAGGGACAGCAAACACCGGGGAGCTGTTTTTT	CASIGTANTGELFF	TRBV28	TRBJ2-2	TRBD1	.
TGCGCCAGCAGCCAACGGACAGGGGGCCCCTGGGCCAATGAAAAACTGTTTTTT	CASSQRTGGPWANEKLFF	TRBV4-3	TRBJ1-4	TRBD1	.
TGTGCCAGCAGCTTCAGAGGGGGTCATTCACCCCTCCACTTT	CASSFRGGHSPLHF	TRBV7-9	TRBJ1-6	.	few
TGCGCCAGCAGCCCCGGGTGGAACCGGACAGATACGCAGTATTTT	CASSPGWNRTDTQYF	TRBV5-1	TRBJ2-3	.	.
TGTGCCAGCAGTTACTATTTCCCAGGGGACCCCCCAGAGCAGTACTTC	CASSYYFPGDPPEQYF	TRBV6-5	TRBJ2-7	.	.
TGTGCCAGCCCTAGGGAGGGATCCCCCTATGGCTACACCTTC	CASPREGSPYGYTF	TRBV6-1	TRBJ1-2	.	.
TGTGCCAGTAGCCCGGCGGGTTCGAAGGAAGGTACGCAGTATTTT	CASSPAGSKEGTQYF	TRBV19	TRBJ2-3	.	once
TGTGCCAGCAGCGCTGAGACAGGGACCACCGGGGAGCTGTTTTTT	CASSAETGTTGELFF	TRBV7-9	TRBJ2-2	TRBD1	.